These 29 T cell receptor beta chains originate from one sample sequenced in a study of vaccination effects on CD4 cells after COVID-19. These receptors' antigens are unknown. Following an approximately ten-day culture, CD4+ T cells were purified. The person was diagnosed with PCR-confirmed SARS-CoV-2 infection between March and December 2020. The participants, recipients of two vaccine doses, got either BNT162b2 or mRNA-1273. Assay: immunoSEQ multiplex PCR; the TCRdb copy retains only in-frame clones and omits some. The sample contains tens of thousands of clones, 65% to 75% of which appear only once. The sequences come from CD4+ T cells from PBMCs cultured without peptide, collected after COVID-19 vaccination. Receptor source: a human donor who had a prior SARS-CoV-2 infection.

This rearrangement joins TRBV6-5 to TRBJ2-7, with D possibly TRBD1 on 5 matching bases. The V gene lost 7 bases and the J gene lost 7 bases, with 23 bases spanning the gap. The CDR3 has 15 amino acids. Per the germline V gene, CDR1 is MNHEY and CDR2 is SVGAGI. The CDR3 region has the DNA TGTGCCAGCACCGACCGGCCAAGGGGCGTTTCGGAGCAGTACTTC. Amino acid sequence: CASTDRPRGVSEQYF.

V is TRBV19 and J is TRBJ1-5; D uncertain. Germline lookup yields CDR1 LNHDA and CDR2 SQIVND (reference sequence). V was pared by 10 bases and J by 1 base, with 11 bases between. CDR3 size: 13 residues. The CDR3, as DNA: TGTGCCACGGGTGTAATGAGCAATCAGCCCCAGCATTTT. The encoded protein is CATGVMSNQPQHF. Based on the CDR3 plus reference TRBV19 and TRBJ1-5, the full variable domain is DGGITQSPKYLFRKEGQNVTLSCEQNLNHDAMYWYRQDPGQGLRLIYYSQIVNDFQKGDIAEGYSVSREKKESFPLTVTSAQKNPTAFYLCATGVMSNQPQHFGDGTRLSIL.

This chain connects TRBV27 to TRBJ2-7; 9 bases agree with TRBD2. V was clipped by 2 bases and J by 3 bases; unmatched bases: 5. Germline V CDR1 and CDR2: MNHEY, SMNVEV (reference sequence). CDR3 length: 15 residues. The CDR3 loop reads CASSLILAGGYEQYF. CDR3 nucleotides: TGTGCCAGCAGTTTAATACTAGCGGGCGGCTACGAGCAGTACTTC.

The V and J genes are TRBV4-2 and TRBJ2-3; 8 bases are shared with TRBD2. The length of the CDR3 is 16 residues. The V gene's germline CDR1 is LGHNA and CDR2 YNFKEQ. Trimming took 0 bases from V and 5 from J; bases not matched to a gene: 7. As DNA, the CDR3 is TGTGCCAGCAGCCAAGATAGCCGGGGGGGGGTAGATACGCAGTATTTT. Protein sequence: CASSQDSRGGVDTQYF.

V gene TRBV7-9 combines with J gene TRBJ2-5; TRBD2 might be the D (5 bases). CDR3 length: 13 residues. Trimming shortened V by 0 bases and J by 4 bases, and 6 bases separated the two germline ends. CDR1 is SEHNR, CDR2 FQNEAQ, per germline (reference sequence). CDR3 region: CASSLARVETQYF. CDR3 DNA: TGTGCCAGCAGCTTAGCGAGGGTAGAGACCCAGTACTTC.

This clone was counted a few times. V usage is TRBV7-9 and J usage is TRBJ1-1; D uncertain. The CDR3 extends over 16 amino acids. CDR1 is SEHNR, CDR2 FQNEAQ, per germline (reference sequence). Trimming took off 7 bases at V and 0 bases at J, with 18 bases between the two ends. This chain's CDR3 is CASTRDEGNLNTEAFF. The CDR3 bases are TGTGCCAGCACCCGAGACGAAGGCAACTTGAACACTGAAGCTTTCTTT.

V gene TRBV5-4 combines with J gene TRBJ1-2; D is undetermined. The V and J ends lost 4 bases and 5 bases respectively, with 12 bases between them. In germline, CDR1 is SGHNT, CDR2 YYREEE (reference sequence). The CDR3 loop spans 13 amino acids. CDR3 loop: CASSLERAYGYTF. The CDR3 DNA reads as TGTGCCAGCAGCCTGGAGCGTGCTTATGGCTACACCTTC.

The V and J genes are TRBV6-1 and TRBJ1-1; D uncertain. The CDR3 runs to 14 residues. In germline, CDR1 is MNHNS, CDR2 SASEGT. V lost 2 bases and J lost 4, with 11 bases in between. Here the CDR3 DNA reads TGTGCCAGCAGTGAACACCTACTGGGCACTGAAGCTTTCTTT. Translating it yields CASSEHLLGTEAFF.

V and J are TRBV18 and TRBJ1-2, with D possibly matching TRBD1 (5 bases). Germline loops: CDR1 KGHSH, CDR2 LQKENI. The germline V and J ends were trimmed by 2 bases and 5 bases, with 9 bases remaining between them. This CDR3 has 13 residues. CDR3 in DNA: TGTGCCAGCTCACCAAGGGGAGAGTATGGCTACACCTTC. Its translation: CASSPRGEYGYTF.

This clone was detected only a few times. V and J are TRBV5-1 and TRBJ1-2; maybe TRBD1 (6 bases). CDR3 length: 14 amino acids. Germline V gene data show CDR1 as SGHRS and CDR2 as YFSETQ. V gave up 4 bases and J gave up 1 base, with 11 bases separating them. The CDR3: CASSPDRLNYGYTF. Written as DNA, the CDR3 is TGCGCCAGCAGCCCGGACAGACTTAACTATGGCTACACCTTC.

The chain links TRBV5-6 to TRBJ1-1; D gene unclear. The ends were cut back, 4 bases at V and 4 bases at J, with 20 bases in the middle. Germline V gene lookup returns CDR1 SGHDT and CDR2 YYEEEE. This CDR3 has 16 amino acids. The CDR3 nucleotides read TGTGCCAGCAGCAGCCCATGGACGGACGGTGGCACTGAAGCTTTCTTT. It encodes CASSSPWTDGGTEAFF.

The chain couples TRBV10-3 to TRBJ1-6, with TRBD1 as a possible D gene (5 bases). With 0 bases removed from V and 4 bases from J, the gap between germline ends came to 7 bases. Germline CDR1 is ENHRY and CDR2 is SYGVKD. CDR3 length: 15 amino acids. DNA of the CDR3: TGTGCCATCAGTGAGTCGGGGGGGTATAATTCACCCCTCCACTTT. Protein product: CAISESGGYNSPLHF.

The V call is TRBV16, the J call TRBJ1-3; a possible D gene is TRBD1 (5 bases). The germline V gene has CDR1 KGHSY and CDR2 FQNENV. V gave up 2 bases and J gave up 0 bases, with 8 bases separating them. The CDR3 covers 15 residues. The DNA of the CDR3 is TGTGCCAGCAGCCAAGCAGGGAGCTCTGGAAACACCATATATTTT. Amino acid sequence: CASSQAGSSGNTIYF.

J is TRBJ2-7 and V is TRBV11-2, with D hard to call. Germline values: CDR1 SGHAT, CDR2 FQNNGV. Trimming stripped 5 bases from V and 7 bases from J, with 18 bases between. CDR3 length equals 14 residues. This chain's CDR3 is CASSLTATVGEQYF. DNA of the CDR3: TGTGCCAGCAGCCTCACCGCCACCGTGGGGGAGCAGTACTTC.

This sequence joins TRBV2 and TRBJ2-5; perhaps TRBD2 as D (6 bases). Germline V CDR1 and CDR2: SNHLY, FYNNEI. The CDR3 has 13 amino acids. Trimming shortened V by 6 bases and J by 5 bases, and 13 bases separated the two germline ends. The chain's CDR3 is CASRANGRETQYF. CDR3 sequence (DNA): TGTGCCAGCAGAGCTAATGGGAGGGAGACCCAGTACTTC.

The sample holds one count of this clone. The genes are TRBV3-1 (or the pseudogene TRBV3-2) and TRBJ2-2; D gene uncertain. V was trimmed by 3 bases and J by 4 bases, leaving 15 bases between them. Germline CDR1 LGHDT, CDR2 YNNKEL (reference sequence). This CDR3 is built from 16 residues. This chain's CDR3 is CASSQDKETSTGELFF. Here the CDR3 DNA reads TGTGCCAGCAGCCAGGATAAGGAGACTTCCACCGGGGAGCTGTTTTTT.

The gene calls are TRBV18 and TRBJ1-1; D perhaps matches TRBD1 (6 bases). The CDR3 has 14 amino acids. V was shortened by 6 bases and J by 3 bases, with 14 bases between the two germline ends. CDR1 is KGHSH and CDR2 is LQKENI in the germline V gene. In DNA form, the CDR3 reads TGTGCCAGCTCGCAGGGTGGGGGCGACACTGAAGCTTTCTTT. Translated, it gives CASSQGGGDTEAFF. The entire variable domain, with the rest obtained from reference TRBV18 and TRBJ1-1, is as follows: NAGVMQNPRHLVRRRGQEARLRCSPMKGHSHVYWYRQLPEEGLKFMVYLQKENIIDESGMPKERFSAEFPKEGPSILRIQQVVRGDSAAYFCASSQGGGDTEAFFGQGTRLTVV.

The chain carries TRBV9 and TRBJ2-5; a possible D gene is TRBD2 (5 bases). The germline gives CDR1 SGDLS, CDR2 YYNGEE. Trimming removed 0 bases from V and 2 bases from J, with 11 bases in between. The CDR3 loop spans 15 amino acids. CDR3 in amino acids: CASSVASSGQETQYF. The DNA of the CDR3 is TGTGCCAGCAGCGTAGCGTCAAGCGGACAAGAGACCCAGTACTTC.

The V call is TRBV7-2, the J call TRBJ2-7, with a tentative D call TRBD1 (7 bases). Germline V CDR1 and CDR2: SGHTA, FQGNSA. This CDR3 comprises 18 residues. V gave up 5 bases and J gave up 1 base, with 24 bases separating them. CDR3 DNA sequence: TGTGCCAGCAGCCCCCGAGGGGGGTTGTGGGACAGATCCTACGAGCAGTACTTC. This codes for CASSPRGGLWDRSYEQYF. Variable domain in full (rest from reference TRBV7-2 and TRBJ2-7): GAGVSQSPSNKVTEKGKDVELRCDPISGHTALYWYRQSLGQGLEFLIYFQGNSAPDKSGLPSDRFSAERTGGSVSTLTIQRTQQEDSAVYLCASSPRGGLWDRSYEQYFGPGTRLTVT.

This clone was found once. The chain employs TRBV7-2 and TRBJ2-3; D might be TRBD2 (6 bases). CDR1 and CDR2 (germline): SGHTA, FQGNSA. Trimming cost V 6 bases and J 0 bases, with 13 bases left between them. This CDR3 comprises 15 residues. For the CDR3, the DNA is TGTGCCAGCAGATGGCCGGGACTCAGCACAGATACGCAGTATTTT. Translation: CASRWPGLSTDTQYF.

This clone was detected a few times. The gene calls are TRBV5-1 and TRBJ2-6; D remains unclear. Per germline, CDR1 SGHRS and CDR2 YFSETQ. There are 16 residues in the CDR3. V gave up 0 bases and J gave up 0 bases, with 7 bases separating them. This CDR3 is CASSLVGDSGANVLTF. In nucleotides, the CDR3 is TGCGCCAGCAGCTTGGTTGGTGACTCTGGGGCCAACGTCCTGACTTTC. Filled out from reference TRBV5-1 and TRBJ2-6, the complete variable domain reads KAGVTQTPRYLIKTRGQQVTLSCSPISGHRSVSWYQQTPGQGLQFLFEYFSETQRNKGNFPGRFSGRQFSNSRSEMNVSTLELGDSALYLCASSLVGDSGANVLTFGAGSRLTVL.

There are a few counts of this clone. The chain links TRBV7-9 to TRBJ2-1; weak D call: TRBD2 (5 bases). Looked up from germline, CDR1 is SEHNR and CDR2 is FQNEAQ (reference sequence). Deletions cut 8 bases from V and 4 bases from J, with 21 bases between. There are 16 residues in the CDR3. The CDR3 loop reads CASQIAPAVPYNEQFF. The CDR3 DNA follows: TGTGCCAGCCAAATCGCCCCAGCGGTACCTTACAATGAGCAGTTCTTC.

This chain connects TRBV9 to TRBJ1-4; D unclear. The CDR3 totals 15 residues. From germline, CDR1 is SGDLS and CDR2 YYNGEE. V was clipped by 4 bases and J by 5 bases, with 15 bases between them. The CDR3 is CASSTNPFPNEKLFF. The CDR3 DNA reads TGTGCCAGCAGCACAAACCCCTTCCCCAATGAAAAACTGTTTTTT.

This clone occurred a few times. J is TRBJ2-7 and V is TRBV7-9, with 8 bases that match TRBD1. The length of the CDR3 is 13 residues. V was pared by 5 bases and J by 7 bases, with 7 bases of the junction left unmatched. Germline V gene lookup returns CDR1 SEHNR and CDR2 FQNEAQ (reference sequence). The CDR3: CASSRDRSGEQYF. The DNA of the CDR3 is TGTGCCAGCAGCCGGGACAGGTCTGGGGAGCAGTACTTC.

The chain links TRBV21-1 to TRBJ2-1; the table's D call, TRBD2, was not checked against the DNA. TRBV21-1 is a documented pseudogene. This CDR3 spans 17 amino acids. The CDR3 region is CASSKGPLAGAYNEQFF. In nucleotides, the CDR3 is TGTGCCAGCAGCAAAGGTCCTCTAGCGGGGGCCTACAATGAGCAGTTCTTC.

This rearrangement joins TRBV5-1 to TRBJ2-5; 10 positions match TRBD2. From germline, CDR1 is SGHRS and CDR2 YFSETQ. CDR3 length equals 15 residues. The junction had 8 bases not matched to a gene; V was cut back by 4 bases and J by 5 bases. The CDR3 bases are TGCGCCAGCAGCGGGGGGACTAGCGCCATCGAGACCCAGTACTTC. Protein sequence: CASSGGTSAIETQYF. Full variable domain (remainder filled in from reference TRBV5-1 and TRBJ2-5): KAGVTQTPRYLIKTRGQQVTLSCSPISGHRSVSWYQQTPGQGLQFLFEYFSETQRNKGNFPGRFSGRQFSNSRSEMNVSTLELGDSALYLCASSGGTSAIETQYFGPGTRLLVL.

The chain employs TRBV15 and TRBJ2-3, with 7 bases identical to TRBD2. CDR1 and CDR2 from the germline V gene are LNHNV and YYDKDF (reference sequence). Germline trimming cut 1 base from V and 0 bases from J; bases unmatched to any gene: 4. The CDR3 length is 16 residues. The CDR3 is CATSRALARSTDTQYF. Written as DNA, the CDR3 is TGTGCCACCAGCAGAGCACTAGCGCGTAGCACAGATACGCAGTATTTT.

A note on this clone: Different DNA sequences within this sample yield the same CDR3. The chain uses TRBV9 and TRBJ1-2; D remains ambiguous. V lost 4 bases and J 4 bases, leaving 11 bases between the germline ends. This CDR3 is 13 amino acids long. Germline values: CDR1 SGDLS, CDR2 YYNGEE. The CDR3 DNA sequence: TGTGCCAGCAGCCCCCGGACGGGCTATGGCTACACCTTC. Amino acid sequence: CASSPRTGYGYTF.

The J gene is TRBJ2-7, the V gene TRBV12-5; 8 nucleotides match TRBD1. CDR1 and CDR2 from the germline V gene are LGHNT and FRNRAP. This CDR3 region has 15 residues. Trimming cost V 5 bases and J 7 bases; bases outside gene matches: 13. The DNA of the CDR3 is TGTGCTAGTGGTCCCCCAGGCGGACAGGGCCTGGAGCAGTACTTC. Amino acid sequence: CASGPPGGQGLEQYF.